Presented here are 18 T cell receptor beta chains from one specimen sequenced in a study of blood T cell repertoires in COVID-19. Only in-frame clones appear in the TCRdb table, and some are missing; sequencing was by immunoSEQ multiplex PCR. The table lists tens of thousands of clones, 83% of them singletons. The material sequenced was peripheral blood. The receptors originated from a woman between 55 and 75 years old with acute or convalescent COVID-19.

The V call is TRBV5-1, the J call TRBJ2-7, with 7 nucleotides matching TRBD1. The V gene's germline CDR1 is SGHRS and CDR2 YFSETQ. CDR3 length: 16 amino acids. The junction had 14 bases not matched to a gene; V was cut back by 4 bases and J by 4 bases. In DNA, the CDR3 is TGCGCCAGCAGCAACCCGGAAACAGGGGTAGAATACGAGCAGTACTTC. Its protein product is CASSNPETGVEYEQYF.

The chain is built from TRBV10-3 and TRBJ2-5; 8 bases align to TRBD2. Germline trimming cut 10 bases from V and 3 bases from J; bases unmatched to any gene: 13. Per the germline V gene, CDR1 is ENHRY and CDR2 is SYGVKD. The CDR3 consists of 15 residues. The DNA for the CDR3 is TGTGCCACGGCGGCCGGCGGGGGGCAGAAAGAGACCCAGTACTTC. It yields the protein CATAAGGGQKETQYF.

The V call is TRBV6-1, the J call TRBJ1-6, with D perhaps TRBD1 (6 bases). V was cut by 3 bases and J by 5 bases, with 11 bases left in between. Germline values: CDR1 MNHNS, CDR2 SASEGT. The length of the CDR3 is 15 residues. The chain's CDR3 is CASSDRDTNNSPLHF. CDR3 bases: TGTGCCAGCAGTGACCGGGACACCAATAATTCACCCCTCCACTTT.

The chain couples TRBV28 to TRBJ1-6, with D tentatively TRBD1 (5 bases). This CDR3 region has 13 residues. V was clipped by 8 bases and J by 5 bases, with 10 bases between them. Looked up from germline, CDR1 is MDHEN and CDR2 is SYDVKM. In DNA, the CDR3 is TGTGCCAGCCGGACACAAAATAATTCACCCCTCCACTTT. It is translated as CASRTQNNSPLHF.

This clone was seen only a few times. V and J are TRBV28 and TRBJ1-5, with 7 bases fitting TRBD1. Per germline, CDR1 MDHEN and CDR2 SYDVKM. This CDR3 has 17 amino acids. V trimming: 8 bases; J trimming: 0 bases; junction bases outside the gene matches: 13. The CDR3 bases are TGTGCCAGCCTGCGGCAGGGGGTTATCTATAGCAATCAGCCCCAGCATTTT. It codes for CASLRQGVIYSNQPQHF.

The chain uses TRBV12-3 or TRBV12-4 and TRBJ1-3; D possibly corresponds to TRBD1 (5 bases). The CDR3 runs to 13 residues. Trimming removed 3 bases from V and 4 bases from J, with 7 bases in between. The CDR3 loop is CASSLTVGNTIYF. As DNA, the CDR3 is TGTGCCAGCAGTTTGACAGTGGGAAACACCATATATTTT.

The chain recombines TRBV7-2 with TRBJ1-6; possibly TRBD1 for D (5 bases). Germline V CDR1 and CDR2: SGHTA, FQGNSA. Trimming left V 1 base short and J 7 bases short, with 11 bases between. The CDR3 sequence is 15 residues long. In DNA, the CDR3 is TGTGCCAGCAGCTTAGATAGCCGGGGGAATTCACCCCTCCACTTT. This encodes CASSLDSRGNSPLHF.

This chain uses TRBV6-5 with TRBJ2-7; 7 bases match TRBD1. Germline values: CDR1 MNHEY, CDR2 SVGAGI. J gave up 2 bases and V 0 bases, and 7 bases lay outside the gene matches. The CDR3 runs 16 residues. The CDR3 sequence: CASSYSRTGPTYEQYF. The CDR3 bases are TGTGCCAGCAGTTACTCGAGGACAGGCCCCACCTACGAGCAGTACTTC.

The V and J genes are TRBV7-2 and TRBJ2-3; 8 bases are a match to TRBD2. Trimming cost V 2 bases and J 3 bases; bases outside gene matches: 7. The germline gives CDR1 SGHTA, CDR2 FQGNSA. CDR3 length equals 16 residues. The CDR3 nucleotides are TGTGCCAGCAGCTTACGCGCGGGGGGTAGAACAGATACGCAGTATTTT. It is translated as CASSLRAGGRTDTQYF.

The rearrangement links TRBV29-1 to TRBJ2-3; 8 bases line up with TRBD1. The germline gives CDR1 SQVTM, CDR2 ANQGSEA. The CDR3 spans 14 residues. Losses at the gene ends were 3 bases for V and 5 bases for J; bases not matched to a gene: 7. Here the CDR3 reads CSVEGDRNQDTQYF. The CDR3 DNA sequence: TGCAGCGTTGAGGGGGACAGGAATCAAGATACGCAGTATTTT.

CDR3: CATSRGAGWETQYF. CDR3 coding DNA: TGTGCCACCAGCCGCGGGGCGGGTTGGGAGACCCAGTACTTC. This chain connects TRBV24-1 to TRBJ2-5, with D perhaps TRBD2 (6 bases). This CDR3 is 14 amino acids long. In germline, CDR1 is KGHDR, CDR2 SFDVKD. Trimming took 7 bases from V and 5 from J, leaving 16 bases between them.

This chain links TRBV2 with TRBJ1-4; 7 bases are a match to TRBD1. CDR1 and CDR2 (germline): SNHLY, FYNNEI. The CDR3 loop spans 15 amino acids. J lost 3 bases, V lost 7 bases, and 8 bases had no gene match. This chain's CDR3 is CASTVQGFSNEKLFF. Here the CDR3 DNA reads TGTGCCAGCACGGTACAGGGGTTCTCTAATGAAAAACTGTTTTTT. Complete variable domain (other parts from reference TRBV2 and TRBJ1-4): EPEVTQTPSHQVTQMGQEVILRCVPISNHLYFYWYRQILGQKVEFLVSFYNNEISEKSEIFDDQFSVERPDGSNFTLKIRSTKLEDSAMYFCASTVQGFSNEKLFFGSGTQLSVL.

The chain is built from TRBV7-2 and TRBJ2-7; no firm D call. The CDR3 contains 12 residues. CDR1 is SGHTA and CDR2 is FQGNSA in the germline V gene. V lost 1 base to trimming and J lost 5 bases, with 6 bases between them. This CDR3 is CASSLDTDEQYF. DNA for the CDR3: TGTGCCAGCAGCTTAGATACGGACGAGCAGTACTTC.

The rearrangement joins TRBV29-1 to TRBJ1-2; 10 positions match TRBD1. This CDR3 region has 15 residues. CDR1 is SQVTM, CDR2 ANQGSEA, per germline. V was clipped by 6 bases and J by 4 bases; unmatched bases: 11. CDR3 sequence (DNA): TGCAGCGTAGCCCGGGACAGGGGAAATAGCTATGGCTACACCTTC. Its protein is CSVARDRGNSYGYTF.

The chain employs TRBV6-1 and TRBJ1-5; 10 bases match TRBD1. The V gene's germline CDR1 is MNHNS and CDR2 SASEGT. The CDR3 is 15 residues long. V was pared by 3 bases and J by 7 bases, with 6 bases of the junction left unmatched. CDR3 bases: TGTGCCAGCAGTGAGACAGGGGGCGAAGGACAGCCCCAGCATTTT. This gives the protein CASSETGGEGQPQHF.

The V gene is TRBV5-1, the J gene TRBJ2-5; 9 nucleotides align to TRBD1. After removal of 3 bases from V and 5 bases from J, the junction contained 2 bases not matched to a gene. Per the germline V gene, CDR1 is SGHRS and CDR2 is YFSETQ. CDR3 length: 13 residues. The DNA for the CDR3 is TGCGCCAGCAGCTCCGGGACAGGGGAGACCCAGTACTTC. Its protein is CASSSGTGETQYF.

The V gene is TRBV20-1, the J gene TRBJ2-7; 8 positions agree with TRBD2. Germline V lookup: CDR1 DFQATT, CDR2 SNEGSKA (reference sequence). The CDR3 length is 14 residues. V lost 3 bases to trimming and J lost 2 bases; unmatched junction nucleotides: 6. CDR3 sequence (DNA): TGCAGTGCTAGTCCCACTAGCGGTGCCTACGAGCAGTACTTC. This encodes CSASPTSGAYEQYF.

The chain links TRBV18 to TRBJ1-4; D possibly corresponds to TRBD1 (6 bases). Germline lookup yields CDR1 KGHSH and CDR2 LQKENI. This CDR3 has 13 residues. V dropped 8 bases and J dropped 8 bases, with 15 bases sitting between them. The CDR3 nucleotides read TGTGCCAGCCCCCGGGGGGCGGGCGAAAAACTGTTTTTT. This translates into CASPRGAGEKLFF.